The 25 T cell receptor beta chains given below trace back to one sample, sequenced in a study of blood T cells in healthy people across ages. It was with a sample-barcoded 5' primer and a J-beta primer mix that a second PCR of roughly 6 to 12 cycles was run. TCRdb used MiXCR to reprocess the 5' RACE reads, holding one entry per CDR3 protein. The profile shows fewer than 800,000 distinct CDR3 sequences, about 21% of them singletons. The sample consisted of blood. The receptor set was obtained from a man between 70 and 80 years old in good health.

The table lists this clonotype with a few counts. CDR3 protein: CASSPRQGAETQYF. DNA of the CDR3: TGTGCCAGCAGCCCCCGACAGGGGGCAGAGACCCAGTACTTC. The chain uses TRBV11-2 and TRBJ2-5, with 10 nucleotides matching TRBD1. Germline V gene data show CDR1 as SGHAT and CDR2 as FQNNGV. With 5 bases clipped from V and 4 bases from J, the junction kept 4 bases outside the gene matches. The CDR3 extends over 14 amino acids.

J is TRBJ2-5 and V is TRBV7-9; no definite D call. This CDR3 contains 13 residues. V dropped 6 bases and J dropped 2 bases, with 10 bases sitting between them. Germline CDR1 SEHNR, CDR2 FQNEAQ (reference sequence). The CDR3 DNA is TGTGCCAGCAGAAGGTCCGGGCAAGAGACCCAGTACTTC. It yields the protein CASRRSGQETQYF. Supplemented by reference TRBV7-9 and TRBJ2-5, the full variable domain reads DTGVSQNPRHKITKRGQNVTFRCDPISEHNRLYWYRQTLGQGPEFLTYFQNEAQLEKSRLLSDRFSAERPKGSFSTLEIQRTEQGDSAMYLCASRRSGQETQYFGPGTRLLVL.

This clonotype came up a few times. The chain recombines TRBV24-1 with TRBJ2-5, with D hard to call. The CDR3 has 14 residues. Trimming stripped 3 bases from V and 3 bases from J, with 10 bases between. Germline CDR1 and CDR2: KGHDR and SFDVKD. The CDR3 DNA reads TGTGCCACCAGTGATGCCCAGGTTAAAGAGACCCAGTACTTC. This sequence encodes CATSDAQVKETQYF.

The chain has TRBV25-1 and TRBJ1-4; weak D call: TRBD1 (6 bases). There are 16 residues in the CDR3. In germline, CDR1 is MGHDK, CDR2 SYGVNS. Trimming left V 2 bases short and J 11 bases short, with 21 bases between. CDR3: CASSELADQGRWKLFF. DNA for the CDR3: TGTGCCAGCAGTGAACTGGCCGACCAGGGGAGGTGGAAACTGTTTTTT.

There are a few counts of this clonotype. The CDR3 here is CASKGSSETQYF. Written as DNA, the CDR3 is TGTGCCAGCAAAGGTAGCTCAGAGACCCAGTACTTC. The chain joins TRBV2 to TRBJ2-5, with D unclear. The V end lost 7 bases, the J end lost 4 bases, and 10 bases lay between the germline ends. This CDR3 comprises 12 residues. Germline V gene data show CDR1 as SNHLY and CDR2 as FYNNEI.

The chain couples TRBV28 to TRBJ2-7, with TRBD1 matching over 7 bases. The CDR3 extends over 14 amino acids. Looked up from germline, CDR1 is MDHEN and CDR2 is SYDVKM. V trimming: 6 bases; J trimming: 2 bases; junction bases outside the gene matches: 7. Written as DNA, the CDR3 is TGTGCCAGCAGCCAGAGACAGGGAACCTACGAGCAGTACTTC. Residues: CASSQRQGTYEQYF.

In its sample, this clonotype was seen a few times. The gene calls are TRBV28 and TRBJ2-1; possibly TRBD2 for D (5 bases). CDR3 size: 16 residues. Germline V CDR1 and CDR2: MDHEN, SYDVKM. The ends were cut back, 4 bases at V and 4 bases at J, with 17 bases in the middle. As DNA, the CDR3 is TGTGCCAGCAGTTCGGCTAGCATCCGAAGGTACAATGAGCAGTTCTTC. It is translated as CASSSASIRRYNEQFF.

The chain is built from TRBV5-1 and TRBJ2-3, with 11 bases identical to TRBD2. The ends lost 2 bases at V and 13 bases at J; junction bases unmatched: 9. Germline CDR1 reads SGHRS; CDR2 reads YFSETQ. This CDR3 contains 14 residues. Here the CDR3 DNA reads TGCGCCAGCAGCTTCACCCTAGCGGGGGGCGAGAAGTATTTT. Translation: CASSFTLAGGEKYF.

About this clonotype: The conserved phenylalanine or tryptophan is not found at the CDR3 terminus, so this likely reflects a read error. The V call is TRBV3-1, the J call TRBJ2-4; no firm D call. The CDR3 sequence is 13 residues long. Germline assignment: CDR1 LGHDT and CDR2 YNNKEL (reference sequence). V was trimmed by 1 base and J by 7 bases, leaving 8 bases between them. For the CDR3, the DNA is TGTGCCAGCAGCCAAGGGATGGAGAACATTCAGTACCTC. Amino acids: CASSQGMENIQYL.

The rearrangement joins TRBV10-2 to TRBJ2-3; 8 bases align to TRBD1. Germline lookup yields CDR1 WSHSY and CDR2 SAAADI. The CDR3 is made up of 16 amino acids. Trimming removed 7 bases from V and 3 bases from J; junction bases left unmatched: 12. The CDR3 DNA sequence: TGCGCCAGCACCGAGGGGGACAGGAGTAGTACAGATACGCAGTATTTT. It codes for CASTEGDRSSTDTQYF.

This clonotype was picked up many times. The chain links TRBV7-9 to TRBJ2-3; D is possibly TRBD1 (6 bases). The germline CDR1 and CDR2 sequences are SEHNR and FQNEAQ (reference sequence). This CDR3 has 15 residues. Deletions cut 3 bases from V and 2 bases from J, with 12 bases between. The CDR3: CASSFGQTLTDTQYF. CDR3 nucleotide sequence: TGTGCCAGCAGCTTTGGACAGACCCTCACAGATACGCAGTATTTT.

This clonotype has just a few counts. The rearrangement links TRBV6-5 to TRBJ2-5; 7 bases agree with TRBD1. CDR1 MNHEY and CDR2 SVGAGI come from the germline V gene. The CDR3 spans 16 residues. J gave up 5 bases and V 1 base, and 10 bases lay outside the gene matches. This CDR3 is CASSYFLTGVGETQYF. The CDR3 bases are TGTGCCAGCAGTTACTTCTTAACAGGGGTCGGGGAGACCCAGTACTTC.

This chain uses TRBV15 with TRBJ2-1, with 8 bases fitting TRBD2. The ends lost 1 base at V and 4 bases at J; junction bases unmatched: 6. The CDR3 is made up of 16 amino acids. CDR1 is LNHNV and CDR2 is YYDKDF in the germline V gene (reference sequence). CDR3 in amino acids: CATSRAGGSTYNEQFF. CDR3 in DNA: TGTGCCACCAGCAGAGCGGGAGGGTCGACATACAATGAGCAGTTCTTC.

This CDR3 is CASTITGGTGELFF. CDR3 bases: TGTGCCAGCACCATAACAGGGGGCACCGGGGAGCTGTTTTTT. V usage is TRBV7-2 and J usage is TRBJ2-2; TRBD1 aligns across 8 bases. The CDR3 totals 14 residues. V shed 7 bases, J shed 4 bases, and the junction held 5 bases outside the gene matches. In germline, CDR1 is SGHTA, CDR2 FQGNSA.

This clonotype was recorded a few times. The rearrangement uses TRBV10-3 and TRBJ2-5, with D unresolved. The last part of the DNA fits TRBJ2-1 better; the J call may be wrong. Germline CDR1 ENHRY, CDR2 SYGVKD. This CDR3 is built from 13 residues. The CDR3 nucleotides read TGTGCCATCAGTGAAGTCCCCGAGAATGAGCAGTTCTTC. It specifies CAISEVPENEQFF.

The CDR3 nucleotides are TGCAGTGCTGCGAAGGGGACTAGCACCTACGAGCAGTACTTC. This translates into CSAAKGTSTYEQYF. The chain joins TRBV20-1 to TRBJ2-7, with TRBD2 identical over 9 bases. CDR1 and CDR2 (germline): DFQATT, SNEGSKA (reference sequence). CDR3 length: 14 residues. With V trimmed by 5 bases and J by 2 bases, 7 bases remained unmatched.

This clonotype was picked up many times. The chain recombines TRBV5-1 with TRBJ2-2; possible D gene TRBD2, 5 bases. V was trimmed by 0 bases and J by 4 bases, leaving 16 bases between them. The CDR3 contains 17 residues. Germline-derived CDR1 and CDR2 are SGHRS and YFSETQ. CDR3 sequence: CASSLAGGALVTGELFF. CDR3 coding DNA: TGCGCCAGCAGCTTGGCAGGAGGAGCGCTTGTCACCGGGGAGCTGTTTTTT.

This clonotype was observed a handful of times. This chain connects TRBV6-5 to TRBJ2-5; 8 bases align to TRBD1. The J call may be mistaken, given a closer DNA end match to TRBJ2-7. The CDR3 runs 13 residues. The germline V gene has CDR1 MNHEY and CDR2 SVGAGI. The CDR3 spells CASSQGQVHEQYF. In DNA form, the CDR3 reads TGTGCCAGCAGCCAGGGACAGGTCCACGAGCAGTACTTC.

This clonotype was picked up a small number of times. The chain employs TRBV29-1 and TRBJ2-7, with D unclear. From germline, CDR1 is SQVTM and CDR2 ANQGSEA. V was shortened by 4 bases and J by 4 bases, with 8 bases between the two germline ends. The CDR3 covers 11 residues. CDR3 sequence reads: CSVGPRYEQYF. In DNA, the CDR3 is TGCAGCGTTGGTCCCCGGTACGAGCAGTACTTC.

A single count supports this clonotype. The chain carries TRBV5-1 and TRBJ2-1; 8 nucleotides align to TRBD2. This CDR3 region has 16 residues. With 0 bases clipped from V and 6 bases from J, the junction kept 8 bases outside the gene matches. The V gene's germline CDR1 is SGHRS and CDR2 YFSETQ. CDR3 in DNA: TGCGCCAGCAGCTTGGCCGGGGGGGAGCTAGTCAATGAGCAGTTCTTC. It specifies CASSLAGGELVNEQFF.

This clonotype was detected a few times. This sequence joins TRBV29-1 and TRBJ2-5, with 9 bases that match TRBD1. CDR3 size: 12 residues. With V trimmed by 6 bases and J by 5 bases, 4 bases remained unmatched. Per germline, CDR1 SQVTM and CDR2 ANQGSEA. In DNA form, the CDR3 reads TGCAGCGTGCACAGGGGGCGGGAGACCCAGTACTTC. Amino acids: CSVHRGRETQYF.

This clonotype came up a few times. This sequence joins TRBV20-1 and TRBJ2-3, with 10 nucleotides matching TRBD2. V was clipped by 6 bases and J by 2 bases; unmatched bases: 5. The germline V gene has CDR1 DFQATT and CDR2 SNEGSKA (reference sequence). The CDR3 sequence is 14 residues long. The DNA of the CDR3 is TGCAGTGCACTTAGCGGGAGGCCCACAGATACGCAGTATTTT. Translation: CSALSGRPTDTQYF.

Here the CDR3 reads CASSPGGRGIETQYF. CDR3 nucleotide sequence: TGTGCCAGCTCACCCGGTGGCAGGGGAATTGAGACCCAGTACTTC. The gene calls are TRBV18 and TRBJ2-5, with D perhaps TRBD1 (6 bases). The CDR3 is made up of 15 amino acids. CDR1 is KGHSH, CDR2 LQKENI, per germline. Trimming pared 3 bases from V and 5 bases from J, leaving 16 bases between.

The chain has TRBV6-2 or TRBV6-3 and TRBJ2-7; 9 bases line up with TRBD2. The ends lost 2 bases at V and 6 bases at J; junction bases unmatched: 14. Per the germline V gene, CDR1 is MNHEY and CDR2 is SVGEGT. The CDR3 is made up of 17 amino acids. The CDR3 DNA reads as TGTGCCAGCAGTTACGGCGCTAGCGGGGCACTCGTAGGCGAGCAGTACTTC. This translates into CASSYGASGALVGEQYF.

This clonotype has only a few counts. The gene calls are TRBV20-1 and TRBJ2-7; D may match TRBD1 or TRBD2 (5 bases each). The germline CDR1 and CDR2 sequences are DFQATT and SNEGSKA (reference sequence). The V and J ends lost 4 bases and 1 base respectively, with 11 bases between them. CDR3 length: 13 residues. CDR3 amino acids: CSAISEGSYEQYF. The CDR3 DNA reads TGCAGTGCTATAAGCGAGGGGTCCTACGAGCAGTACTTC.